This T cell receptor (beta chain) was sequenced for a study of shared clonotypes between healthy human individuals. Study-level background: Per donor, CD8 memory used one plate, CD8 naive used two, CD4 memory used three and CD4 naive used three.

Worth noting for this clone: Other DNA sequences from this sample encode an identical CDR3 as well.

V lost 2 bases, J lost 6 bases, and 12 bases lay in between. Germline lookup yields CDR1 SGDLS and CDR2 YYNGEE. The CDR3 is 13 residues long. Clones were sequenced by immunoSEQ multiplex PCR, and TCRdb holds only the in-frame ones, with some missing. The table records 2,500,000 or so clones, less than 95% of them present only once. The receptor was derived from a man aged 18-30 years in good health. Some clones in this sample may be carry-over from other donors' samples. V is TRBV9 and J is TRBJ2-7, with D tentatively TRBD1 or TRBD2 (6 bases each). The sample consisted of naive CD4+ T cells from PBMCs. The subset denotes: CD45RA+ positively selected. The CDR3 nucleotides read TGTGCCAGCAGCGTCGTCGAGGGGGGCGAGCAGTACTTC. Its protein is CASSVVEGGEQYF. Full variable domain (remainder filled in from reference TRBV9 and TRBJ2-7): DSGVTQTPKHLITATGQRVTLRCSPRSGDLSVYWYQQSLDQGLQFLIQYYNGEERAKGNILERFSAQQFPDLHSELNLSSLELGDSALYFCASSVVEGGEQYFGPGTRLTVT.